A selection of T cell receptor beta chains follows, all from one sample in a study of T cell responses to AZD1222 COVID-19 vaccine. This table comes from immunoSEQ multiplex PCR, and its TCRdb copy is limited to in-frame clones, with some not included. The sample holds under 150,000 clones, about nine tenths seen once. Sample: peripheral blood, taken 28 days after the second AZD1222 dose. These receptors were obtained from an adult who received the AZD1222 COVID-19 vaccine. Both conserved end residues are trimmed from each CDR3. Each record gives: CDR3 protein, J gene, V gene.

CDR3aa: ASSEPMNTEAF; j_gene: TRBJ1-1; v_gene: TRBV5-1
CDR3aa: ASSTPGAGNTIY; j_gene: TRBJ1-3; v_gene: TRBV5-4
CDR3aa: ASSSYRGRITEAF; j_gene: TRBJ1-1; v_gene: TRBV19
CDR3aa: ASSPWTGGNTEAF; j_gene: TRBJ1-1; v_gene: TRBV19
CDR3aa: ASSPYSTWTGGGYT; j_gene: TRBJ1-2; v_gene: TRBV18
CDR3aa: ASSEQNTEAF; j_gene: TRBJ1-1; v_gene: TRBV2
CDR3aa: ASSASTGTKSGNTIY; j_gene: TRBJ1-3; v_gene: TRBV18
CDR3aa: ASSYGRGHKYGYT; j_gene: TRBJ1-2; v_gene: TRBV6-5
CDR3aa: ASTNPYVASNQPQH; j_gene: TRBJ1-5; v_gene: TRBV7-9
CDR3aa: ASSLNLLERGGTDTQY; j_gene: TRBJ2-3; v_gene: TRBV5-1
CDR3aa: ASSVTGGETQY; j_gene: TRBJ2-5; v_gene: TRBV9
CDR3aa: ASSYTTRVDTQY; j_gene: TRBJ2-3; v_gene: TRBV6-6
CDR3aa: ASSQQINTDTQY; j_gene: TRBJ2-3; v_gene: TRBV5-1
CDR3aa: ASSPSNYEQY; j_gene: TRBJ2-7; v_gene: TRBV10-2
CDR3aa: ASSPSASGNTIY; j_gene: TRBJ1-3; v_gene: TRBV7-9
CDR3aa: ASSVGHGSGVYGYT; j_gene: TRBJ1-2; v_gene: TRBV9
CDR3aa: ASTESPGQGLGETQY; j_gene: TRBJ2-5; v_gene: TRBV5-4
CDR3aa: ASTPGGAATNEKLF; j_gene: TRBJ1-4; v_gene: TRBV7-9
CDR3aa: ASSQGRYEQY; j_gene: TRBJ2-7; v_gene: TRBV3-1/TRBV3-2
CDR3aa: ASSLGRAWYEQY; j_gene: TRBJ2-7; v_gene: TRBV3-1/TRBV3-2
CDR3aa: ASGRDSYEQY; j_gene: TRBJ2-7; v_gene: TRBV5-1
CDR3aa: SVGLAGNTQY; j_gene: TRBJ2-3; v_gene: TRBV29-1
CDR3aa: ASSPQGDTQY; j_gene: TRBJ2-3; v_gene: TRBV2
CDR3aa: ASSSFGTARGGTNTEAF; j_gene: TRBJ1-1; v_gene: TRBV9
CDR3aa: ASSLGGNYEKLF; j_gene: TRBJ1-4; v_gene: TRBV7-2
CDR3aa: ASSLGVQGEKLF; j_gene: TRBJ1-4; v_gene: TRBV18
CDR3aa: ASSQDRDRGYGYT; j_gene: TRBJ1-2; v_gene: TRBV4-2
CDR3aa: ARSLGGQASQETQY; j_gene: TRBJ2-5; v_gene: TRBV5-3
CDR3aa: ASRTQGTNLMNTEAF; j_gene: TRBJ1-1; v_gene: TRBV19
CDR3aa: ASSPGAGRTYEQY; j_gene: TRBJ2-7; v_gene: TRBV27
CDR3aa: ASSKREGTREQF; j_gene: TRBJ2-1; v_gene: TRBV3-1/TRBV3-2
CDR3aa: ASSLALAGGPYEQY; j_gene: TRBJ2-7; v_gene: TRBV11-1
CDR3aa: ACRLVRVGYT; j_gene: TRBJ1-2; v_gene: TRBV30
CDR3aa: ASNDWGGIGYT; j_gene: TRBJ1-2; v_gene: TRBV2
CDR3aa: ASSLDRDSFTDTQY; j_gene: TRBJ2-3; v_gene: TRBV5-1
CDR3aa: ASSENFQGFGNTIY; j_gene: TRBJ1-3; v_gene: TRBV19
CDR3aa: SALGDTEAF; j_gene: TRBJ1-1; v_gene: TRBV20-1
CDR3aa: ASSLGGYEQY; j_gene: TRBJ2-7; v_gene: TRBV5-1
CDR3aa: ASTRAGNEQF; j_gene: TRBJ2-1; v_gene: TRBV3-1/TRBV3-2
CDR3aa: ASNAGITSGVGF; j_gene: TRBJ2-1; v_gene: TRBV2
CDR3aa: ASSQLTGGRSPLH; j_gene: TRBJ1-6; v_gene: TRBV4-1
CDR3aa: SVEGGRGYNEQF; j_gene: TRBJ2-1; v_gene: TRBV29-1
CDR3aa: ASSLWGGLNTEAF; j_gene: TRBJ1-1; v_gene: TRBV27
CDR3aa: ASSLTSGRTEAF; j_gene: TRBJ1-1; v_gene: TRBV7-3
CDR3aa: ASSNMPGKGIGTDTQY; j_gene: TRBJ2-3; v_gene: TRBV21-1
CDR3aa: ASSLGTGAVADTQY; j_gene: TRBJ2-3; v_gene: TRBV5-8
CDR3aa: ASSQPIWTASNTEAF; j_gene: TRBJ1-1; v_gene: TRBV4-2
CDR3aa: ASSLDRVQETQY; j_gene: TRBJ2-5; v_gene: TRBV6-1
CDR3aa: AWSVTRGVAGTPFYEQY; j_gene: TRBJ2-7; v_gene: TRBV30
CDR3aa: ASSLELNQPQH; j_gene: TRBJ1-5; v_gene: TRBV11-2
CDR3aa: ASSDQVSTNEKLF; j_gene: TRBJ1-4; v_gene: TRBV6-1
CDR3aa: ASSKETIGSYGYT; j_gene: TRBJ1-2; v_gene: TRBV27
CDR3aa: ASSPLRDRRDRALH; j_gene: TRBJ1-6; v_gene: TRBV7-6